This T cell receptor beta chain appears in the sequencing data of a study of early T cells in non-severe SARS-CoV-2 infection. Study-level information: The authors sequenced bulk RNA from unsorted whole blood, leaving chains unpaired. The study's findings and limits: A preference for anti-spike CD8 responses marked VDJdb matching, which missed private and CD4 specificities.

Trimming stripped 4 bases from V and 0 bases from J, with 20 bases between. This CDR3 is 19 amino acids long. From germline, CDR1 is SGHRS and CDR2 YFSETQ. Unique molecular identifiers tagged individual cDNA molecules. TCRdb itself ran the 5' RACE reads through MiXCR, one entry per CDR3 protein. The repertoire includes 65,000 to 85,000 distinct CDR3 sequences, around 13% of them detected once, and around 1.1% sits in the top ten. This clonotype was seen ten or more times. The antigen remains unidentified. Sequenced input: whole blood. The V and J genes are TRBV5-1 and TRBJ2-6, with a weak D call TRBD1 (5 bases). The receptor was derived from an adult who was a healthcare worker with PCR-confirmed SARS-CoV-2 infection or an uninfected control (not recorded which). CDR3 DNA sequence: TGCGCCAGCAGCCCCCGCTCGCAGGGCGGTCCCTCTGGGGCCAACGTCCTGACTTTC. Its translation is CASSPRSQGGPSGANVLTF.